This T cell receptor (beta chain) was captured in a study of PD-1 blockade in classical Hodgkin lymphoma. Study-level findings and limits: What drove the repertoire differences, possibly disease activity or prior therapy, has not been defined. Complete responders possessed baseline diversity comparable to newly diagnosed patients. Reports described newly diagnosed patients as having lower baseline TCR diversity than healthy donors. CD4+ TCR diversity, unlike CD8+, climbed significantly by C4D1.

CDR1 and CDR2 from the germline V gene are WNHNN and SYGVQD (reference sequence). Trimming left V 3 bases short and J 7 bases short, with 9 bases between. This CDR3 has 12 residues. Each patient experienced a relapse that followed autologous stem cell transplantation, and brentuximab vedotin exposure varied. Purified CD4+ T cells were obtained from thawed PBMCs through magnetic negative selection. Clones were read by immunoSEQ multiplex PCR, and TCRdb kept only the in-frame ones, dropping some. In the table there are 6,500 to 8,000 clones, roughly 90% of which are singletons. Points on this clone: What it recognizes is unknown.

Here the sequenced sample was CD4+ T cells from blood, taken at baseline. The sequence was collected from a human donor with classical Hodgkin lymphoma. V gene TRBV10-1 combines with J gene TRBJ1-1; tentative D call: TRBD1 (6 bases). The CDR3 coding sequence is TGCGCCAGCAGTGATTGGACAGATGAAGCTTTCTTT. It codes for CASSDWTDEAFF.